These 29 T cell receptor beta chains share one sample of origin, sequenced in a study of blood T cell repertoires in COVID-19. TCRdb keeps only in-frame clones here, not all; method: immunoSEQ multiplex PCR. Here the sample spans more than 200,000 clones, around 89% being singletons. The material sequenced was PBMCs or T cells enriched from blood (not recorded which). These receptors all come from a woman aged 25 to 39 who had recovered from COVID-19.

This rearrangement joins TRBV27 to TRBJ1-5, with 10 bases matching TRBD1. CDR3 length equals 18 residues. Losses at the gene ends were 3 bases for V and 6 bases for J; bases not matched to a gene: 14. In germline, CDR1 is MNHEY, CDR2 SMNVEV (reference sequence). In DNA, the CDR3 is TGTGCCAGCAGTTTGGCGGGACAGGGGAGGATTAAAGGTCAGCCCCAGCATTTT. This codes for CASSLAGQGRIKGQPQHF.

This clone has a handful of counts. V usage is TRBV12-5 and J usage is TRBJ2-1; D may be TRBD2 (5 bases). CDR1 is LGHNT, CDR2 FRNRAP, per germline. The V end lost 6 bases, the J end lost 2 bases, and 14 bases lay between the germline ends. This CDR3 contains 15 residues. The CDR3: CASGSTGKTYNEQFF. In DNA form, the CDR3 reads TGTGCTAGTGGCTCCACGGGGAAGACCTACAATGAGCAGTTCTTC. Filled out from reference TRBV12-5 and TRBJ2-1, the complete variable domain reads DARVTQTPRHKVTEMGQEVTMRCQPILGHNTVFWYRQTMMQGLELLAYFRNRAPLDDSGMPKDRFSAEMPDATLATLKIQPSEPRDSAVYFCASGSTGKTYNEQFFGPGTRLTVL.

V and J are TRBV6-1 and TRBJ2-5; D might be TRBD1 (6 bases). The CDR3 contains 15 residues. CDR1 is MNHNS and CDR2 is SASEGT in the germline V gene. Trimming pared 2 bases from V and 3 bases from J, leaving 13 bases between. The CDR3 coding sequence is TGTGCCAGCAGTGAATTGGGACACCCTAAAGAGACCCAGTACTTC. This gives the protein CASSELGHPKETQYF.

This chain links TRBV2 with TRBJ1-2; 9 bases line up with TRBD1. Trimming removed 2 bases from V and 4 bases from J; junction bases left unmatched: 5. The CDR3 consists of 15 residues. CDR1 is SNHLY, CDR2 FYNNEI, per germline. CDR3 sequence reads: CASSEQGQGFYGYTF. The CDR3 DNA reads as TGTGCCAGCAGTGAACAGGGACAGGGATTCTATGGCTACACCTTC.

To note about this clone: Other DNA sequences in the same sample also yield this CDR3. The gene calls are TRBV7-2 and TRBJ1-1, with TRBD1 matching 8 bases. Losses at the gene ends were 3 bases for V and 3 bases for J; bases not matched to a gene: 0. This CDR3 is 13 amino acids long. CDR1 is SGHTA and CDR2 is FQGNSA in the germline V gene. CDR3 amino acids: CASSLTGDTEAFF. The CDR3 DNA sequence: TGTGCCAGCAGCTTGACAGGGGACACTGAAGCTTTCTTT.

This rearrangement joins TRBV28 to TRBJ1-3; D gene uncertain. This CDR3 comprises 12 residues. Between the trimmed V and J ends, which lost 5 bases and 11 bases, there was a span of 13 bases. Germline CDR1 reads MDHEN; CDR2 reads SYDVKM. The DNA for the CDR3 is TGTGCCAGCAGTCCCAGTTTCACCGCCATATATTTT. It encodes CASSPSFTAIYF.

The CDR3 protein is CASSYSFRSYEQYF. CDR3 in DNA: TGTGCCAGCAGTTACAGCTTCCGCTCCTACGAGCAGTACTTC. The chain employs TRBV6-6 and TRBJ2-7, with D unresolved. This CDR3 is built from 14 residues. Per germline, CDR1 MNHNY and CDR2 SVGAGI (reference sequence). The V and J ends lost 2 bases and 0 bases respectively, with 8 bases between them.

The chain carries TRBV7-3 and TRBJ2-2, with D tentatively TRBD2 (6 bases). Trimming cost V 5 bases and J 5 bases, with 15 bases left between them. The germline CDR1 and CDR2 sequences are SGHTA and FQGTGA. This CDR3 has 15 amino acids. The CDR3 region is CASSREGRGTGELFF. The CDR3 nucleotides read TGTGCCAGCAGCCGAGAGGGGCGGGGAACCGGGGAGCTGTTTTTT.

The V and J genes are TRBV28 and TRBJ1-3; 7 bases are a match to TRBD1. Germline assignment: CDR1 MDHEN and CDR2 SYDVKM. The CDR3 length is 15 residues. J lost 3 bases, V lost 8 bases, and 10 bases had no gene match. The DNA for the CDR3 is TGTGCCAGCCGACAGGGCTTTACGGGTGGAAACACCATATATTTT. This sequence encodes CASRQGFTGGNTIYF.

The CDR3 region has the DNA TGTGCCAGCAGCCAAGAATGGAGCACTAGCGACTACGAGCAGTACTTC. Translated, it gives CASSQEWSTSDYEQYF. The chain carries TRBV4-2 and TRBJ2-7; TRBD2 aligns across 7 bases. The CDR3 contains 16 residues. Germline CDR1 and CDR2: LGHNA and YNFKEQ. The trim removed 0 bases at V and 3 bases at J, leaving 8 bases unmatched.

This clone has a single count. The chain employs TRBV28 and TRBJ1-2, with 7 bases that match TRBD1. The CDR3 has 14 amino acids. V dropped 3 bases and J dropped 3; count of bases not matched to a gene: 4. CDR1 is MDHEN, CDR2 SYDVKM, per germline. The CDR3 loop is CASSFKGAHYGYTF. As DNA, the CDR3 is TGTGCCAGCAGTTTTAAGGGGGCGCACTATGGCTACACCTTC.

The rearrangement uses TRBV28 and TRBJ2-7, with 7 bases identical to TRBD2. CDR1 and CDR2 (germline): MDHEN, SYDVKM. The CDR3 is 17 amino acids. Germline trimming cut 2 bases from V and 4 bases from J; bases unmatched to any gene: 14. The CDR3, as DNA: TGTGCCAGCAGTTTACCGCCCGGGGGAGGGCCGACTTACGAGCAGTACTTC. Translated: CASSLPPGGGPTYEQYF.

Turning to this clone: The sample contains more than one DNA sequence encoding this CDR3. The CDR3 bases are TGTGCCAGCAGCTTAGACAGGGCTAATGAAAAACTGTTTTTT. Protein: CASSLDRANEKLFF. This chain links TRBV7-2 with TRBJ1-4, with a possible D match to TRBD1 (6 bases). Germline CDR1 SGHTA, CDR2 FQGNSA. The CDR3 is 14 amino acids. V dropped 1 base and J dropped 3 bases, with 6 bases sitting between them.

The chain recombines TRBV7-9 with TRBJ2-1; 14 bases agree with TRBD2. J was trimmed by 8 bases and V by 5 bases; bases with no gene match: 5. The CDR3 is 15 residues long. Germline CDR1 SEHNR, CDR2 FQNEAQ (reference sequence). The CDR3 spells CASSKGLAGADEQFF. Here the CDR3 DNA reads TGTGCCAGCAGCAAGGGACTAGCGGGAGCAGATGAGCAGTTCTTC.

This clone was observed a few times. The chain has TRBV7-2 and TRBJ2-1; TRBD1 is a possible D gene (5 bases). Germline V lookup: CDR1 SGHTA, CDR2 FQGNSA. Trimming shortened V by 5 bases and J by 0 bases, and 11 bases separated the two germline ends. The CDR3 covers 15 residues. The CDR3 nucleotides are TGTGCCAGCAGCCCCCAGGGAAGCTCCTACAATGAGCAGTTCTTC. It is translated as CASSPQGSSYNEQFF.

Details on this clone: A read error may account for a junction end that differs from germline. The chain couples TRBV7-6 to TRBJ1-1, with 8 nucleotides matching TRBD1. The CDR3 covers 15 residues. CDR1 is SGHVS and CDR2 is FNYEAQ in the germline V gene. In nucleotides, the CDR3 is TGTGCCAGCACCGATAGACAGGGGATGAACCCTGAAGCTTTCTTT. Its translation is CASTDRQGMNPEAFF.

The chain has TRBV28 and TRBJ1-5, with a weak D call TRBD1 (5 bases). The germline gives CDR1 MDHEN, CDR2 SYDVKM. The CDR3 consists of 16 residues. V gave up 6 bases and J gave up 0 bases, with 15 bases separating them. The CDR3 sequence: CASRLTGTYSNQPQHF. For the CDR3, the DNA is TGTGCCAGCAGACTGACGGGGACTTATAGCAATCAGCCCCAGCATTTT.

The chain joins TRBV10-3 to TRBJ2-3; maybe TRBD1 (6 bases). CDR1 is ENHRY and CDR2 is SYGVKD in the germline V gene. Trimming cost V 0 bases and J 4 bases, with 14 bases left between them. The CDR3 has 16 amino acids. For the CDR3, the DNA is TGTGCCATCAGTGAGTCTTGGACAGAGGCGTCAGATACGCAGTATTTT. This translates into CAISESWTEASDTQYF.

A few counts support this clone. The chain has TRBV7-2 and TRBJ2-2, with 10 nucleotides matching TRBD1. The junction had 7 bases not matched to a gene; V was cut back by 6 bases and J by 6 bases. The CDR3 has 15 residues. Germline-derived CDR1 and CDR2 are SGHTA and FQGNSA. The CDR3 DNA reads as TGTGCCAGCAGTCAGGGACAGGGGTATTCCGGGGAGCTGTTTTTT. It is translated as CASSQGQGYSGELFF.

This CDR3 reads CASIPKEASRTDTQYF. In DNA, the CDR3 is TGTGCCAGCATCCCCAAAGAAGCATCCAGGACAGATACGCAGTATTTT. The chain recombines TRBV7-9 with TRBJ2-3; D unclear. Germline values: CDR1 SEHNR, CDR2 FQNEAQ (reference sequence). The CDR3 length is 16 residues. The V and J ends lost 7 bases and 3 bases respectively, with 20 bases between them.

The chain combines TRBV5-1 with TRBJ1-2; no clear D. V lost 2 bases, J lost 5 bases, and 13 bases lay in between. This CDR3 is built from 14 residues. The germline CDR1 and CDR2 sequences are SGHRS and YFSETQ. The CDR3 nucleotides read TGCGCCAGCAGCTTTCATGACACAGAATATGGCTACACCTTC. Protein: CASSFHDTEYGYTF.

V usage is TRBV19 and J usage is TRBJ1-1; the match to TRBD1 covers 7 bases. The V segment lost 11 bases and the J segment 5 bases; nucleotides outside the gene matches: 26. The CDR3 consists of 18 residues. Germline CDR1 and CDR2: LNHDA and SQIVND (reference sequence). The CDR3 nucleotides read TGTGCCTCTAAAGGGCGCCGACAGGGTGACGCCGTCCGAACTGAAGCTTTCTTT. The encoded protein is CASKGRRQGDAVRTEAFF.

The rearrangement joins TRBV11-2 to TRBJ1-2, with a weak D call TRBD1 (6 bases). Germline V gene lookup returns CDR1 SGHAT and CDR2 FQNNGV. This CDR3 has 18 residues. Trimming removed 6 bases at V and 1 base at J, with 24 bases between. This chain's CDR3 is CASSYSTTKNRVNYGYTF. In nucleotides, the CDR3 is TGTGCCAGCAGTTATTCAACCACGAAAAACAGGGTTAACTATGGCTACACCTTC.

The chain joins TRBV6-2 or TRBV6-3 to TRBJ1-1; tentative D call: TRBD1 (6 bases). The CDR3 contains 13 residues. Germline V gives CDR1 MNHEY, CDR2 SVGEGT. The V end lost 5 bases, the J end lost 6 bases, and 13 bases lay between the germline ends. This chain's CDR3 is CASSTQGSSEAFF. CDR3 bases: TGTGCCAGCAGTACACAGGGATCGTCTGAAGCTTTCTTT.

The V call is TRBV24-1, the J call TRBJ1-1, with D unclear. The CDR3 is 11 residues long. Per the germline V gene, CDR1 is KGHDR and CDR2 is SFDVKD. Trimming took 7 bases from V and 6 from J, leaving 8 bases between them. CDR3 DNA sequence: TGTGCCACCAGGATCGGGGCTGAAGCTTTCTTT. It specifies CATRIGAEAFF.

J is TRBJ2-7 and V is TRBV6-5; the match to TRBD2 covers 13 bases. The ends lost 6 bases at V and 4 bases at J; junction bases unmatched: 3. The CDR3 sequence is 14 residues long. CDR1 and CDR2 from the germline V gene are MNHEY and SVGAGI. The CDR3: CASRWTSGSYEQYF. In nucleotides, the CDR3 is TGTGCCAGCAGATGGACTAGCGGGAGTTACGAGCAGTACTTC.

CDR3 loop: CASSQDFGSKGLYEQYF. In DNA, the CDR3 is TGTGCCAGCAGCCAAGATTTCGGTAGTAAGGGACTCTACGAGCAGTACTTC. This chain links TRBV3-1 (or the pseudogene TRBV3-2) with TRBJ2-7, with a weak D call TRBD2 (6 bases). This CDR3 comprises 17 residues. Germline-derived CDR1 and CDR2 are LGHDT and YNNKEL (reference sequence). V lost 0 bases and J lost 3, with 18 bases in between.

The chain has TRBV11-2 and TRBJ2-3; 8 bases line up with TRBD1. The V and J ends lost 7 bases and 7 bases, in that order; junction bases with no gene match: 10. Germline V gives CDR1 SGHAT, CDR2 FQNNGV. CDR3 length equals 14 residues. CDR3 nucleotides: TGTGCCAGCACCCGAGGACAGGGAAGAAATACGCAGTATTTT. Amino acid sequence: CASTRGQGRNTQYF.

This clone was counted a few times. V and J are TRBV4-2 and TRBJ1-4, with TRBD1 identical over 7 bases. Per the germline V gene, CDR1 is LGHNA and CDR2 is YNFKEQ. The CDR3 has 15 amino acids. V lost 0 bases, J lost 10 bases, and 8 bases stayed unmatched. CDR3 nucleotide sequence: TGTGCCAGCAGCCAAGATCAAACAGGGGTGGGAAAACTGTTTTTT. Its translation: CASSQDQTGVGKLFF.